These 18 T cell receptor beta chains came from one sample sequenced in a study of neurological immune-mediated disorders. Documented time point: technical triplicate 2. TCRdb re-derived calls from the 5' RACE reads in MiXCR, one entry per CDR3 protein. The repertoire holds about 59,000 distinct CDR3 sequences, with 20% to 30% as singletons. Sequencing was carried out using PBMCs. Receptors originate from a man aged 60 to 75 with HTLV-1-associated myelopathy (HAM/TSP).

At least ten counts were recorded for this clonotype. CDR3 DNA: TGCGCCAGCACCGGAGGGACAGGGGGCCACAATGAGCAGTTCTTC. Its protein product is CASTGGTGGHNEQFF. The V call is TRBV5-1, the J call TRBJ2-1, with 12 bases fitting TRBD1. CDR3 size: 15 residues. V lost 6 bases and J lost 5; bases outside the gene matches: 6. CDR1 and CDR2 (germline): SGHRS, YFSETQ.

This clonotype was counted many times. The genes are TRBV15 and TRBJ1-5; D ambiguous. With 4 bases removed from V and 9 bases from J, the gap between germline ends came to 13 bases. CDR3 length: 13 amino acids. CDR1 LNHNV and CDR2 YYDKDF come from the germline V gene (reference sequence). DNA for the CDR3: TGTGCCACCAGCACCTACAACCTGGGGCCCCAGCATTTT. Encoded protein: CATSTYNLGPQHF.

The V call is TRBV2, the J call TRBJ1-2; TRBD1 agrees at 7 bases. Germline assignment: CDR1 SNHLY and CDR2 FYNNEI. The CDR3 has 11 amino acids. With 8 bases clipped from V and 4 bases from J, the junction kept 1 base outside the gene matches. In DNA form, the CDR3 reads TGTGCCAGCGGGACAGTCTATGGCTACACCTTC. Its translation is CASGTVYGYTF.

Worth noting for this clonotype: Given a much more abundant clone one base away, this may be a read error. The V call is TRBV5-8, the J call TRBJ2-2; the D gene is possibly TRBD1 (6 bases). CDR3 length equals 15 residues. Looked up from germline, CDR1 is SGHTS and CDR2 is YDEGEE. The CDR3 DNA is TGTTCCAGCAGCTTGGTACAGGGTGGGACCGGGGAGCTGTTTTTT. Translation: CSSSLVQGGTGELFF. The whole variable domain, filled in from reference TRBV5-8 and TRBJ2-2, reads EAGVTQSPTHLIKTRGQQATLRCSPISGHTSVYWYQQALGLGLQFLLWYDEGEERNRGNFPPRFSGRQFPNYSSELNVNALELEDSALYLCSSSLVQGGTGELFFGEGSRLTVL.

The sample holds many counts of this clonotype. The gene calls are TRBV7-3 and TRBJ1-1; no definite D call. Trimming stripped 4 bases from V and 4 bases from J, with 10 bases between. The germline V gene has CDR1 SGHTA and CDR2 FQGTGA. The CDR3 runs 13 residues. The CDR3 DNA sequence: TGTGCCAGCAGCTCGGAGGTTTCCACTGAAGCTTTCTTT. Its protein product is CASSSEVSTEAFF.

The sample holds many counts of this clonotype. The chain joins TRBV21-1 to TRBJ2-7; TRBD2 was called by the table and not checked on the DNA. TRBV21-1 constitutes a pseudogene. This CDR3 is built from 15 residues. The CDR3 DNA reads TGTGCCAGCAGCAAAGGGGCTAGCGGGACGTACGAGCAGTACTTC. Protein: CASSKGASGTYEQYF.

V is TRBV28 and J is TRBJ1-1, with D hard to call. The CDR3 covers 15 residues. Per the germline V gene, CDR1 is MDHEN and CDR2 is SYDVKM. The V gene lost 5 bases and the J gene lost 0 bases, with 13 bases spanning the gap. CDR3 DNA: TGTGCCAGCAGTCAGCGGACCGATTTGAACACTGAAGCTTTCTTT. This encodes CASSQRTDLNTEAFF.

The table lists this clonotype with many counts. This chain connects TRBV7-9 to TRBJ2-7; 7 bases line up with TRBD1. The CDR3 spans 13 residues. Per germline, CDR1 SEHNR and CDR2 FQNEAQ (reference sequence). V lost 3 bases to trimming and J lost 2 bases; unmatched junction nucleotides: 1. The CDR3 sequence is CASSFGQAYEQYF. The CDR3 DNA follows: TGTGCCAGCAGCTTCGGACAGGCCTACGAGCAGTACTTC. Filled out from reference TRBV7-9 and TRBJ2-7, the complete variable domain reads DTGVSQNPRHKITKRGQNVTFRCDPISEHNRLYWYRQTLGQGPEFLTYFQNEAQLEKSRLLSDRFSAERPKGSFSTLEIQRTEQGDSAMYLCASSFGQAYEQYFGPGTRLTVT.

This clonotype appeared many times. The rearrangement joins TRBV20-1 to TRBJ2-2, with 8 bases aligning to TRBD1. Germline-derived CDR1 and CDR2 are DFQATT and SNEGSKA (reference sequence). The V gene end was trimmed by 6 bases and the J gene end by 2 bases; junction bases not matched to a gene: 8. The length of the CDR3 is 15 residues. In nucleotides, the CDR3 is TGCAGTGCCGAAGACAGGGGCGTAAACACCGGGGAGCTGTTTTTT. Encoded protein: CSAEDRGVNTGELFF.

With regard to this clonotype: Since a much larger clone is just one base distant, this may be a read error. V usage is TRBV3-1 and J usage is TRBJ2-3; unclear D gene. Germline CDR1 is LGHDT and CDR2 is YNNKEL (reference sequence). Trimming shortened V by 4 bases and J by 2 bases, and 10 bases separated the two germline ends. This CDR3 comprises 14 residues. The CDR3 loop is CASSRHANTDTQYF. The CDR3 coding sequence is TGTGCCAGCAGCCGCCATGCGAACACAGATACGCAGTATTTT.

This clonotype has at least ten counts. V usage is TRBV29-1 and J usage is TRBJ2-1; 15 nucleotides agree with TRBD2. This CDR3 spans 16 amino acids. Per germline, CDR1 SQVTM and CDR2 ANQGSEA. The trim removed 4 bases at V and 2 bases at J, leaving 3 bases unmatched. The CDR3 DNA sequence: TGCAGCGTTGGCGGGACTAGCGGGAGGCCCTACAATGAGCAGTTCTTC. Encoded protein: CSVGGTSGRPYNEQFF.

This clonotype was found many times. This chain connects TRBV29-1 to TRBJ2-7; D gene ambiguous. Germline lookup yields CDR1 SQVTM and CDR2 ANQGSEA. The CDR3 covers 11 residues. V lost 4 bases, J lost 1 base, and 5 bases lay in between. DNA of the CDR3: TGCAGCGTTGCCCTATCCTACGAGCAGTACTTC. It yields the protein CSVALSYEQYF.

This clonotype was observed many times. This chain uses TRBV7-2 with TRBJ2-3; D uncertain. The CDR3 totals 16 residues. Germline V gene sequence: CDR1 SGHTA, CDR2 FQGNSA. The V gene lost 5 bases and the J gene lost 4 bases, with 19 bases spanning the gap. The CDR3 coding sequence is TGTGCCAGCAGCCGCAGTTTGGTGTTAAATGCAGATACGCAGTATTTT. Translated: CASSRSLVLNADTQYF. The full variable domain, completed using reference TRBV7-2 and TRBJ2-3, is GAGVSQSPSNKVTEKGKDVELRCDPISGHTALYWYRQSLGQGLEFLIYFQGNSAPDKSGLPSDRFSAERTGGSVSTLTIQRTQQEDSAVYLCASSRSLVLNADTQYFGPGTRLTVL.

By proportion, this clonotype is medium-sized. The chain uses TRBV5-1 and TRBJ2-2; 9 positions match TRBD1. Germline V CDR1 and CDR2: SGHRS, YFSETQ. With V trimmed by 4 bases and J by 1 base, 2 bases remained unmatched. This CDR3 is built from 15 residues. The CDR3 spells CASSKGQGNTGELFF. Written as DNA, the CDR3 is TGCGCCAGCAGCAAGGGACAGGGGAACACCGGGGAGCTGTTTTTT.

This clonotype has at least ten counts. The chain has TRBV14 and TRBJ1-1; a weak D match, TRBD1 (5 bases). The germline V and J ends were trimmed by 3 bases and 1 base, with 6 bases remaining between them. CDR1 and CDR2 (germline): SGHDN, FVKESK. This CDR3 is built from 13 residues. CDR3 amino acids: CASSQRGNTEAFF. CDR3 coding DNA: TGTGCCAGCAGCCAGAGGGGGAACACTGAAGCTTTCTTT.

With regard to this clonotype: A read error may explain this, as a much larger clone is one base away. J is TRBJ1-2 and V is TRBV25-1, with no clear D. There are 14 residues in the CDR3. The V gene's germline CDR1 is MGHDK and CDR2 SYGVNS. V shed 1 base and J shed 6 bases, with 12 bases lying between them. CDR3 nucleotide sequence: TGTGCCAGCAGTGAATCCGGCAGGCGGAATGGCTACACCTTC. This codes for CASSESGRRNGYTF.

This clonotype was counted only a few times. The chain employs TRBV11-3 and TRBJ1-1; 7 bases agree with TRBD1. The germline V gene encodes CDR1 SGHNT and CDR2 YENEEA. V lost 5 bases and J lost 0; bases outside the gene matches: 6. The CDR3 extends over 15 amino acids. The CDR3 sequence is CASSLAGQMNTEAFF. As DNA, the CDR3 is TGTGCCAGCAGCCTAGCGGGACAGATGAACACTGAAGCTTTCTTT.

This clonotype was found many times. This chain joins TRBV20-1 and TRBJ2-5; 8 nucleotides line up with TRBD1. Germline CDR1 is DFQATT and CDR2 is SNEGSKA (reference sequence). Germline trimming cut 4 bases from V and 4 bases from J; bases unmatched to any gene: 11. The CDR3 is 15 residues long. In DNA, the CDR3 is TGCAGTGCTACCAGACGGGACAGGTTGGGAGAGACCCAGTACTTC. It translates to CSATRRDRLGETQYF.